Given below is one TCR beta chain in context. This specimen belongs to a study of blood T cell repertoires in COVID-19. The germline gives CDR1 LNHDA, CDR2 SQIVND (reference sequence). The CDR3 totals 14 residues. V was shortened by 5 bases and J by 4 bases, with 12 bases between the two germline ends. Some clones are missing from TCRdb's copy, which holds only in-frame ones; the method was immunoSEQ multiplex PCR. This table has just over 85,000 clones, roughly nine tenths appearing once. Sequenced material: peripheral blood. The chain has TRBV19 and TRBJ2-1; the D gene is possibly TRBD2 (5 bases). The source is a man in his forties or fifties with acute or convalescent COVID-19. The CDR3: CASSYGDYYNEQFF. In DNA form, the CDR3 reads TGTGCCAGTAGTTACGGGGATTATTACAATGAGCAGTTCTTC. The full variable domain, with the rest looked up from reference TRBV19 and TRBJ2-1, is DGGITQSPKYLFRKEGQNVTLSCEQNLNHDAMYWYRQDPGQGLRLIYYSQIVNDFQKGDIAEGYSVSREKKESFPLTVTSAQKNPTAFYLCASSYGDYYNEQFFGPGTRLTVL.